This T cell receptor beta chain was sequenced for a study of T cells in Graves' hyperthyroidism and ophthalmopathy. Study-wide findings and caveats: A model using 13 V-J features told ophthalmopathy apart from stable hyperthyroidism.

Hyperthyroidism was newly diagnosed in patients aged 18 to 65 (duration under 2 months). Clinical symptoms, serum thyroxine and TRAb, thyroid ultrasound and orbital computed tomography were used for the diagnoses. This clonotype was recorded a few times. Its antigen is not identified. The V and J ends lost 6 bases and 4 bases, in that order; junction bases with no gene match: 5. Per the germline V gene, CDR1 is MDHEN and CDR2 is SYDVKM. This CDR3 has 15 amino acids. Researchers took RNA transcripts and amplified the TCR beta CDR3 regions from them. The primer set for the first-round RT-PCR of the TCR CDR3 was HTBI. MiXCR, applied by TCRdb to the multiplex PCR reads, yields one record per CDR3 protein. The sample consists of roughly 740,000 distinct CDR3 sequences, approximately 16% of them appearing once.

The gene calls are TRBV28 and TRBJ2-5; 13 bases are a match to TRBD2. The sequencing input was blood. This receptor was obtained from a young man with Graves' hyperthyroidism. This chain's CDR3 is CASRRTSGSGETQYF. Here the CDR3 DNA reads TGTGCCAGCAGACGGACTAGCGGGAGTGGAGAGACCCAGTACTTC.